This T cell receptor beta chain appears in the sequencing data of a study of response to subunit inactivated influenza vaccine (dated by TCRdb to 2016 to 2018). Regarding the research as a whole: Deep quantitative profiling of the T cell receptor repertoire was used in the study to follow responses to a trivalent subunit inactivated influenza vaccine.

Library preparation used RT-PCR. The reads were generated on an Illumina HiSeq 2500. Clones were called with MiXCR by TCRdb after fastp trimmed the public reads at Q25, and only in-frame beta chains were retained. Rows with a matching CDR3 protein are joined into one entry that keeps the most common DNA and genes. The sample includes almost 250,000 distinct CDR3 sequences, with 10% to 15% observed a single time. Less than 8.5% of the sample belongs to the ten largest clones. Findings and caveats that apply to the study as a whole: It was suggested by the authors that each seasonal influenza vaccination may recruit only a limited number of new T cells.

This clonotype registers as medium-sized (0.01 to 0.1%) within its sample. What this receptor recognizes is not known. One base away there is no much larger clone; base qualities are not given. Reading from cysteine to phenylalanine, the CDR3 counts 13 amino acids. Just the 39-base CDR3 DNA is kept, in frame starting at base 1. V gives up 4 bases and J gives up 1 base, and the segment between their germline ends measures 5 bases. Sequenced here: non-naive T cells sorted from PBMCs, sampled roughly 2 weeks before vaccination. The cell subset or site tag for this specimen amounts to: memory T cell fraction. This chain is built from TRBV12-3 or TRBV12-4 and TRBJ1-5, with no confidently assigned D gene. This TCR derives from a man aged 50-59 years who received an inactivated influenza vaccine. Donor details come from another sample of the same person, matched by shared clones. In nucleotide form, the sequence is TGTGCCAGCAGTTCGACAAGCAATCAGCCCCAGCATTTT. It specifies CASSSTSNQPQHF.